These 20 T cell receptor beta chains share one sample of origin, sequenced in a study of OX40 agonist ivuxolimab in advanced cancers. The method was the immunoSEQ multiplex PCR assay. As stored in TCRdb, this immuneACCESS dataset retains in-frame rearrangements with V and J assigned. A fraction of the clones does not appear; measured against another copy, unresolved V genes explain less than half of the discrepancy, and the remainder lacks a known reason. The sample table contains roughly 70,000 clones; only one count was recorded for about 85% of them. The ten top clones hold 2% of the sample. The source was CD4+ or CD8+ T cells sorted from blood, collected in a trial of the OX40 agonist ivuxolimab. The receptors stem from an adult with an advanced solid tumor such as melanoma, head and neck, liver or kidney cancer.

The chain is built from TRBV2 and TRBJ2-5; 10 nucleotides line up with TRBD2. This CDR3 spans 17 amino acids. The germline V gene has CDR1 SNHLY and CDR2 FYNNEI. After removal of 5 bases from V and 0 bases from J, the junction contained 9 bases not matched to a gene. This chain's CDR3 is CASSLGLAGDYQETQYF. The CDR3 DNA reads TGTGCCAGCAGTTTAGGGCTAGCGGGAGACTACCAAGAGACCCAGTACTTC.

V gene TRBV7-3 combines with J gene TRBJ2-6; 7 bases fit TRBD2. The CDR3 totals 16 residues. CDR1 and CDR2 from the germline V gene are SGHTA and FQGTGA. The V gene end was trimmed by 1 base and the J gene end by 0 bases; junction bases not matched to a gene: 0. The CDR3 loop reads CASSLSGGSGANVLTF. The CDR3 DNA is TGTGCCAGCAGCTTAAGCGGGGGCTCTGGGGCCAACGTCCTGACTTTC.

CDR3 region: CASSESRDRVSPLHF. Here the CDR3 DNA reads TGTGCCAGCAGTGAGTCCCGGGACAGGGTTTCACCCCTCCACTTT. This sequence joins TRBV6-6 and TRBJ1-6, with 9 nucleotides matching TRBD1. Germline-derived CDR1 and CDR2 are MNHNY and SVGAGI (reference sequence). This CDR3 comprises 15 residues. The ends lost 5 bases at V and 9 bases at J; junction bases unmatched: 8.

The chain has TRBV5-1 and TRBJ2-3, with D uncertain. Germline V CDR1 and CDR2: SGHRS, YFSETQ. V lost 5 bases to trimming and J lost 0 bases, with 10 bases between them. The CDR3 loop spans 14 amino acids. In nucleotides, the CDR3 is TGCGCCAGCAGTTCCGACCATAGCACAGATACGCAGTATTTT. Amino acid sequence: CASSSDHSTDTQYF.

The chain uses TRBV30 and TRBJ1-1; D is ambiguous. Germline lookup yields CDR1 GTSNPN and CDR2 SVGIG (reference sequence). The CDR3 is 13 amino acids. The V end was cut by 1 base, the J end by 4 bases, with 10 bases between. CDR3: CAWSALLVTEAFF. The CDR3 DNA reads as TGTGCCTGGAGTGCGTTACTAGTCACTGAAGCTTTCTTT.

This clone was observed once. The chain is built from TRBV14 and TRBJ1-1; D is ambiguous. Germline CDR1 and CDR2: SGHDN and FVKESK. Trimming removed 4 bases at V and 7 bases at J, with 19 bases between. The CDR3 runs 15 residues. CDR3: CASSPLSHYSNEAFF. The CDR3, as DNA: TGTGCCAGCAGCCCCCTTTCCCACTACAGCAATGAAGCTTTCTTT.

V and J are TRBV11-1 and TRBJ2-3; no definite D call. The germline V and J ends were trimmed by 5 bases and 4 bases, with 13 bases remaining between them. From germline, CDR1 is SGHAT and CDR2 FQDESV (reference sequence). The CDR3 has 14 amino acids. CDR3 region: CASSRVGSSDTQYF. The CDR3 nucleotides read TGTGCCAGCAGCCGCGTAGGAAGTTCAGATACGCAGTATTTT.

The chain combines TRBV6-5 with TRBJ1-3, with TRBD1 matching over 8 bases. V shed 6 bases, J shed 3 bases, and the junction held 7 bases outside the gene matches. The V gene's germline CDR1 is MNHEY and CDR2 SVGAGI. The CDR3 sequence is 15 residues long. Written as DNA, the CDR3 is TGTGCCAGCAGGAGGACAGGGAGATATGGAAACACCATATATTTT. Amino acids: CASRRTGRYGNTIYF.

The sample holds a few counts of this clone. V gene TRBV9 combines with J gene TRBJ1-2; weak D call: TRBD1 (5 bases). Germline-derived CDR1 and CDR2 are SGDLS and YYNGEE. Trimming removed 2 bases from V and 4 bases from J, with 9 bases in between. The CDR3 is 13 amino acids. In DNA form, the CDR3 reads TGTGCCAGCAGCGTTACAGGTACCTATGGCTACACCTTC. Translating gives CASSVTGTYGYTF.

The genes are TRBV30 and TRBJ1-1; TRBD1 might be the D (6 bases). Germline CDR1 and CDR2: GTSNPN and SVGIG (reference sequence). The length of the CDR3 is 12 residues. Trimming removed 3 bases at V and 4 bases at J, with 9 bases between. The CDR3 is CAWRARGTEAFF. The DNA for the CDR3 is TGTGCCTGGAGGGCCAGGGGCACTGAAGCTTTCTTT.

CDR3 residues: CASSYFRTGRGAFF. The CDR3 coding sequence is TGTGCCAGCAGTTACTTCCGGACAGGGAGAGGAGCTTTCTTT. The chain couples TRBV6-7 to TRBJ1-1; 8 bases align to TRBD1. TRBV6-7 is an ORF, with its function uncertain. The V gene end was trimmed by 1 base and the J gene end by 10 bases; junction bases not matched to a gene: 8. The CDR3 runs to 14 residues.

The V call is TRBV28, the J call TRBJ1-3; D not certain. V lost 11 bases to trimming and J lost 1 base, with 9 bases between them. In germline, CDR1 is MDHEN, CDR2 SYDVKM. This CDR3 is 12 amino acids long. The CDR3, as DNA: TGTGCCGTCGGAGTTTCTGGAAACACCATATATTTT. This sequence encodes CAVGVSGNTIYF.

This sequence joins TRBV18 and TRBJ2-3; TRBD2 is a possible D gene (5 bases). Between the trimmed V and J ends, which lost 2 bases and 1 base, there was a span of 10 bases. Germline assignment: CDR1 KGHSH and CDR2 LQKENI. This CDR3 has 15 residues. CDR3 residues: CASSPLRAGTDTQYF. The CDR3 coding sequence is TGTGCCAGCTCACCATTGCGGGCCGGCACAGATACGCAGTATTTT.

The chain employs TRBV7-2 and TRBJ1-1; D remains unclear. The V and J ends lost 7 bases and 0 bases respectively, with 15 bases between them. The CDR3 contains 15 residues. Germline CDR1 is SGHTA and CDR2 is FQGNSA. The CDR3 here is CASTSPAEMNTEAFF. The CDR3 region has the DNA TGTGCCAGCACCTCTCCGGCAGAAATGAACACTGAAGCTTTCTTT.

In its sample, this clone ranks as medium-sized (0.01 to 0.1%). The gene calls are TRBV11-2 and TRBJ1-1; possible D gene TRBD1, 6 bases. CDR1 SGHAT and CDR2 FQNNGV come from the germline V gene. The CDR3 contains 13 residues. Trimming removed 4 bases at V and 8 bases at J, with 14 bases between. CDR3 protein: CASSSVAQGEAFF. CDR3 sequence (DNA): TGTGCCAGCAGCTCCGTCGCGCAGGGGGAAGCTTTCTTT.

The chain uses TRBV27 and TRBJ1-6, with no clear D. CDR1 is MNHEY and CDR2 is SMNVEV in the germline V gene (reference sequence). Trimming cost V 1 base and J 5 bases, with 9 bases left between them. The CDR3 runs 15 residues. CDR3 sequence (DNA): TGTGCCAGCAGTTTATTTTCCAGAGATAATTCACCCCTCCACTTT. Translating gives CASSLFSRDNSPLHF.

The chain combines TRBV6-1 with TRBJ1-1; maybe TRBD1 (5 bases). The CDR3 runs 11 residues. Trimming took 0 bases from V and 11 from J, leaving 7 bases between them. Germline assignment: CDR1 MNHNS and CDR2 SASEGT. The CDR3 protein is CASSEARGAFF. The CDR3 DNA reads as TGTGCCAGCAGTGAAGCGCGGGGGGCTTTCTTT.

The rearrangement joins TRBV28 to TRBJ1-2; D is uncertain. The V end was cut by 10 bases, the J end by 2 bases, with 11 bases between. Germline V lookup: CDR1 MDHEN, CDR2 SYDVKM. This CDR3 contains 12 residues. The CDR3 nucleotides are TGTGCCACCACTGTTAAAAACTATGGCTACACCTTC. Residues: CATTVKNYGYTF.

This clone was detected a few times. The CDR3 here is CASGGNYGYTF. CDR3 coding DNA: TGTGCCAGCGGAGGGAACTATGGCTACACCTTC. The gene calls are TRBV6-5 and TRBJ1-2, with D uncertain. The CDR3 is 11 residues long. V lost 8 bases and J lost 2, with 6 bases in between. Germline loops: CDR1 MNHEY, CDR2 SVGAGI.

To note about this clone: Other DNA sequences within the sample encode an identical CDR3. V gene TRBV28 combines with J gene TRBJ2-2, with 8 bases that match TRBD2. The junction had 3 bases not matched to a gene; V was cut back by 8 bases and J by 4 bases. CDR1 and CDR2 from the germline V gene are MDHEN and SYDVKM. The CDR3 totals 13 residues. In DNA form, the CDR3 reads TGTGCCAGCCGGCGGGGGGCCACCGGGGAGCTGTTTTTT. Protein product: CASRRGATGELFF.